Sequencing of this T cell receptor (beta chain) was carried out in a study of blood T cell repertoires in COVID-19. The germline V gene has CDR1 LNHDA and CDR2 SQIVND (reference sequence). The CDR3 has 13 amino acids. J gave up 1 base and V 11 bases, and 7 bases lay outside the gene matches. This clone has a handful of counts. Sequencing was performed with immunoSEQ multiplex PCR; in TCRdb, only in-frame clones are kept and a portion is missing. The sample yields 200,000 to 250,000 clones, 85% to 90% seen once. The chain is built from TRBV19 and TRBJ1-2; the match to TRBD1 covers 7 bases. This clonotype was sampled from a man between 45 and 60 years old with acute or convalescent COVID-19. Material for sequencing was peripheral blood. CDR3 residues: CASGQTFNYGYTF. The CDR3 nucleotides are TGTGCCTCGGGACAGACATTTAACTATGGCTACACCTTC.